The 14 T cell receptor beta chains below all came from one sample that was sequenced in a study of cytomegalovirus exposure and HLA in healthy donors. PCR primers comprised 60 Vbeta and 13 Jbeta primers. Libraries were prepared by immunoSEQ multiplex PCR; TCRdb keeps only in-frame clonotypes and omits some of them. The table shows about 170,000 clones, with less than 90% occurring only once. The material sequenced was PBMCs. All receptors come from a woman between 45 and 60 years old in good health and CMV-seropositive.

V usage is TRBV7-2 and J usage is TRBJ1-2; D not resolved. Per germline, CDR1 SGHTA and CDR2 FQGNSA. The ends were cut back, 3 bases at V and 1 base at J, with 6 bases in the middle. This CDR3 has 13 amino acids. CDR3 DNA sequence: TGTGCCAGCAGCTTCAACAGTAACTATGGCTACACCTTC. Translated, it gives CASSFNSNYGYTF.

This chain joins TRBV6-5 and TRBJ1-2; the D is unclear. V lost 0 bases and J lost 4, with 9 bases in between. Germline V gene sequence: CDR1 MNHEY, CDR2 SVGAGI. The CDR3 length is 14 residues. The CDR3: CASSYSTEVYGYTF. Here the CDR3 DNA reads TGTGCCAGCAGTTACTCGACGGAGGTCTATGGCTACACCTTC.

The chain combines TRBV1 with TRBJ2-1; the table's D call, TRBD2, was not checked against the DNA. TRBV1 is classified as a pseudogene. CDR3 length equals 18 residues. The CDR3 DNA sequence: TGCACCAGCAGCTTTAATAGGCGGGGGGGCACCGTCGAGAATGAGCAGTTCTTC. Translated: CTSSFNRRGGTVENEQFF.

The V call is TRBV15, the J call TRBJ2-5, with 9 bases matching TRBD2. Germline assignment: CDR1 LNHNV and CDR2 YYDKDF (reference sequence). CDR3 length: 14 residues. V lost 1 base, J lost 3 bases, and 0 bases stayed unmatched. This CDR3 reads CATSRVAGEETQYF. The CDR3 nucleotides are TGTGCCACCAGCAGAGTAGCGGGGGAAGAGACCCAGTACTTC.

This CDR3 is CSVEGGLCRGQETQYF. In nucleotides, the CDR3 is TGCAGCGTTGAAGGAGGGTTGTGTAGGGGGCAGGAGACCCAGTACTTC. The V gene is TRBV29-1, the J gene TRBJ2-5, with TRBD1 matching 7 bases. The CDR3 totals 16 residues. The germline CDR1 and CDR2 sequences are SQVTM and ANQGSEA. The J segment lost 5 bases and the V segment lost 1 base, leaving 13 bases of the junction unmatched.

J is TRBJ1-6 and V is TRBV2, with TRBD1 as a possible D gene (5 bases). The CDR3 totals 15 residues. Trimming took off 5 bases at V and 9 bases at J, with 17 bases between the two ends. Per the germline V gene, CDR1 is SNHLY and CDR2 is FYNNEI. DNA of the CDR3: TGTGCCAGCAGTTCGGACACGCGAGACGGTTCACCCCTCCACTTT. Encoded protein: CASSSDTRDGSPLHF.

The chain combines TRBV30 with TRBJ2-3; 12 nucleotides agree with TRBD2. In germline, CDR1 is GTSNPN, CDR2 SVGIG (reference sequence). The CDR3 loop spans 13 amino acids. Losses at the gene ends were 5 bases for V and 6 bases for J; bases not matched to a gene: 3. The CDR3 DNA follows: TGTGCCTGGTCTAGCGGGGGGGGCGATACGCAGTATTTT. Residues: CAWSSGGGDTQYF.

The chain couples TRBV25-1 to TRBJ1-1; D is undetermined. CDR1 is MGHDK, CDR2 SYGVNS, per germline. CDR3 length: 13 residues. V lost 5 bases to trimming and J lost 9 bases, with 16 bases between them. CDR3 residues: CASSSAGRSKAFF. For the CDR3, the DNA is TGTGCCAGCAGTTCCGCGGGTAGGTCTAAAGCTTTCTTT.

The rearrangement joins TRBV14 to TRBJ2-1; 9 bases line up with TRBD1. V lost 3 bases to trimming and J lost 1 base; unmatched junction nucleotides: 4. This CDR3 region has 16 residues. The V gene's germline CDR1 is SGHDN and CDR2 FVKESK. For the CDR3, the DNA is TGTGCCAGCAGCCACGAACAGGGGGCTTCCTACAATGAGCAGTTCTTC. Translation gives CASSHEQGASYNEQFF.

This chain links TRBV2 with TRBJ1-1; a possible D gene is TRBD1 (5 bases). The ends were cut back, 6 bases at V and 6 bases at J, with 20 bases in the middle. CDR1 and CDR2 (germline): SNHLY, FYNNEI. The CDR3 covers 15 residues. This chain's CDR3 is CASSSDRGGIPEAFF. Written as DNA, the CDR3 is TGTGCCAGCAGCTCCGACCGGGGGGGTATCCCTGAAGCTTTCTTT.

The chain carries TRBV28 and TRBJ2-7; D remains ambiguous. The germline V gene has CDR1 MDHEN and CDR2 SYDVKM. The CDR3 spans 14 residues. Between the trimmed V and J ends, which lost 6 bases and 3 bases, there was a span of 15 bases. CDR3 amino acids: CASRSPGPYYEQYF. CDR3 bases: TGTGCCAGCAGGTCTCCTGGGCCCTACTACGAGCAGTACTTC.

In its sample, this clone was seen once. The gene calls are TRBV2 and TRBJ1-1; 8 bases match TRBD1. The CDR3 is 15 residues long. Germline-derived CDR1 and CDR2 are SNHLY and FYNNEI. The V and J ends lost 3 bases and 5 bases, in that order; junction bases with no gene match: 8. The CDR3 loop reads CASSDVAGGETEAFF. The CDR3 DNA sequence: TGTGCCAGCAGTGACGTAGCAGGGGGCGAAACTGAAGCTTTCTTT.

V and J are TRBV21-1 and TRBJ2-7; the tabulated D call, TRBD1, remains unverified against the DNA. TRBV21-1 is deemed a pseudogene. This CDR3 region has 14 residues. CDR3 sequence: CASSHRDSSYEQYF. CDR3 nucleotide sequence: TGTGCCAGCAGCCACCGGGACAGCTCCTACGAGCAGTACTTC.

This clone was detected a few times. The rearrangement uses TRBV15 and TRBJ1-5; 7 nucleotides line up with TRBD1. CDR3 size: 16 residues. The J segment lost 6 bases and the V segment lost 2 bases, leaving 10 bases of the junction unmatched. From germline, CDR1 is LNHNV and CDR2 YYDKDF (reference sequence). The CDR3 region is CATSRPGTARGQPQHF. The CDR3 nucleotides read TGTGCCACCAGCAGACCCGGGACAGCGCGGGGTCAGCCCCAGCATTTT. The full variable domain, its missing parts supplied by reference TRBV15 and TRBJ1-5, is DAMVIQNPRYQVTQFGKPVTLSCSQTLNHNVMYWYQQKSSQAPKLLFHYYDKDFNNEADTPDNFQSRRPNTSFCFLDIRSPGLGDTAMYLCATSRPGTARGQPQHFGDGTRLSIL.